These 27 T cell receptor beta chains were all obtained from the same sample, sequenced in a study of early T cells in non-severe SARS-CoV-2 infection. MiXCR was run by TCRdb on the 5' RACE reads, yielding one entry per CDR3 protein. The table shows tens of thousands of distinct CDR3 sequences, with about 5.6% occurring only once. The sequencing sample was made of whole blood. Source of these receptors: an adult who was a healthcare worker with PCR-confirmed SARS-CoV-2 infection or an uninfected control (not recorded which).

This clonotype was counted ten times or more. The chain links TRBV10-1 to TRBJ2-5, with 7 bases aligning to TRBD2. CDR1 is WNHNN and CDR2 is SYGVQD in the germline V gene (reference sequence). Germline trimming cut 4 bases from V and 7 bases from J; bases unmatched to any gene: 9. The CDR3 sequence is 14 residues long. The CDR3 region is CASSGLADSGTQYF. The CDR3 coding sequence is TGCGCCAGCAGTGGCCTAGCGGACTCAGGGACCCAGTACTTC.

The J gene is TRBJ1-1, the V gene TRBV12-3 or TRBV12-4; weak D call: TRBD1 (5 bases). V was shortened by 5 bases and J by 7 bases, with 11 bases between the two germline ends. This CDR3 comprises 12 residues. DNA of the CDR3: TGTGCCAGCAGTCCCGGGACGTTTGAAGCTTTCTTT. Translated, it gives CASSPGTFEAFF.

This clonotype was seen only a few times. The CDR3 DNA reads as TGTGCCAGCAGCCGACAGGGGGCTGATGAAAAACTGTTTTTT. Protein: CASSRQGADEKLFF. The rearrangement joins TRBV12-3 or TRBV12-4 to TRBJ1-4; the match to TRBD1 covers 10 bases. The CDR3 runs 14 residues. The ends lost 6 bases at V and 6 bases at J; junction bases unmatched: 4.

This rearrangement joins TRBV7-6 to TRBJ2-1; no clear D gene. CDR3 size: 13 residues. From germline, CDR1 is SGHVS and CDR2 FNYEAQ. V lost 5 bases and J 8 bases, leaving 13 bases between the germline ends. CDR3 loop: CASSVQVWDEQFF. As DNA, the CDR3 is TGTGCCAGCAGCGTGCAGGTCTGGGATGAGCAGTTCTTC.

This clonotype came up many times. This chain uses TRBV7-2 with TRBJ1-3; D not certain. V gave up 2 bases and J gave up 0 bases, with 8 bases separating them. The CDR3 runs to 15 residues. The germline V gene has CDR1 SGHTA and CDR2 FQGNSA. The CDR3 loop is CASSLISASGNTIYF. For the CDR3, the DNA is TGTGCCAGCAGCTTAATATCTGCCTCTGGAAACACCATATATTTT.

Ten or more counts support this clonotype. The chain links TRBV5-1 to TRBJ2-7, with no clear D. The CDR3 runs to 12 residues. Trimming took 3 bases from V and 4 from J, leaving 8 bases between them. The germline V gene encodes CDR1 SGHRS and CDR2 YFSETQ. The CDR3 reads CASSSAGYEQYF. CDR3 DNA sequence: TGCGCCAGCAGCTCCGCAGGTTACGAGCAGTACTTC.

This clonotype was seen repeatedly, ten times or more. The genes are TRBV9 and TRBJ2-2, with D perhaps matching TRBD2 (6 bases). The CDR3 totals 15 residues. The germline gives CDR1 SGDLS, CDR2 YYNGEE. V was cut by 2 bases and J by 1 base, with 9 bases left in between. CDR3 nucleotides: TGTGCCAGCAGCGTCTCGCGGGGGAACACCGGGGAGCTGTTTTTT. Protein sequence: CASSVSRGNTGELFF. The full variable domain, with the rest looked up from reference TRBV9 and TRBJ2-2, is DSGVTQTPKHLITATGQRVTLRCSPRSGDLSVYWYQQSLDQGLQFLIQYYNGEERAKGNILERFSAQQFPDLHSELNLSSLELGDSALYFCASSVSRGNTGELFFGEGSRLTVL.

This clonotype was counted many times. The V and J genes are TRBV5-1 and TRBJ1-6, with 9 bases lining up with TRBD1. J was trimmed by 7 bases and V by 4 bases; bases with no gene match: 3. Germline-derived CDR1 and CDR2 are SGHRS and YFSETQ. There are 14 residues in the CDR3. The CDR3 spells CASSRTGDNSPLHF. Written as DNA, the CDR3 is TGCGCCAGCAGCCGGACAGGGGACAATTCACCCCTCCACTTT. Full variable domain (rest looked up from reference TRBV5-1 and TRBJ1-6): KAGVTQTPRYLIKTRGQQVTLSCSPISGHRSVSWYQQTPGQGLQFLFEYFSETQRNKGNFPGRFSGRQFSNSRSEMNVSTLELGDSALYLCASSRTGDNSPLHFGNGTRLTVT.

In its sample, this clonotype was seen a few times. V usage is TRBV7-2 and J usage is TRBJ2-1; 8 bases map to TRBD2. Germline trimming cut 3 bases from V and 8 bases from J; bases unmatched to any gene: 6. Germline V lookup: CDR1 SGHTA, CDR2 FQGNSA. The CDR3 length is 14 residues. CDR3 DNA: TGTGCCAGCAGCTTCGGGGGGGGCCCTGATGAGCAGTTCTTC. Its protein is CASSFGGGPDEQFF.

This clonotype was seen at least ten times. The gene calls are TRBV11-2 and TRBJ2-3; D might be TRBD1 (6 bases). The CDR3 extends over 11 amino acids. The ends were cut back, 1 base at V and 12 bases at J, with 8 bases in the middle. Germline assignment: CDR1 SGHAT and CDR2 FQNNGV. The CDR3 DNA is TGTGCCAGCAGCTTAGCGGACAGTCAGTATTTT. Translation: CASSLADSQYF.

This clonotype was counted at least ten times. V and J are TRBV7-2 and TRBJ2-7; unclear D gene. This CDR3 is built from 14 residues. The V end lost 3 bases, the J end lost 5 bases, and 14 bases lay between the germline ends. Germline loops: CDR1 SGHTA, CDR2 FQGNSA. The CDR3 DNA is TGTGCCAGCAGCTTCGGATCCCTTCGGGACGAGCAGTACTTC. This sequence encodes CASSFGSLRDEQYF.

This clonotype was picked up a small number of times. This chain links TRBV20-1 with TRBJ2-7, with D perhaps TRBD2 (7 bases). The V gene's germline CDR1 is DFQATT and CDR2 SNEGSKA (reference sequence). V gave up 3 bases and J gave up 6 bases, with 12 bases separating them. The CDR3 is made up of 12 amino acids. The DNA for the CDR3 is TGCAGTGCTAGCGGGGGGCGCCGCGAGCAGTACTTC. Translation gives CSASGGRREQYF.

The gene calls are TRBV5-1 and TRBJ2-7; no clear D. This CDR3 is 14 amino acids long. The germline V and J ends were trimmed by 6 bases and 2 bases, with 15 bases remaining between them. The germline gives CDR1 SGHRS, CDR2 YFSETQ. The CDR3 DNA sequence: TGCGCCAGCACAGACGGCGTTTTCCCCTACGAGCAGTACTTC. Translation: CASTDGVFPYEQYF.

The chain combines TRBV6-5 with TRBJ2-7, with D tentatively TRBD1 or TRBD2 (5 bases each). Trimming shortened V by 0 bases and J by 3 bases, and 9 bases separated the two germline ends. This CDR3 region has 14 residues. Looked up from germline, CDR1 is MNHEY and CDR2 is SVGAGI. The CDR3 here is CASSYSGTDYEQYF. CDR3 sequence (DNA): TGTGCCAGCAGTTACTCCGGGACGGACTACGAGCAGTACTTC.

This clonotype was seen a handful of times. The DNA of the CDR3 is TGCAGTGGGACAACTGTGGGGCCAAAATCCTACGAGCAGTACTTC. This sequence encodes CSGTTVGPKSYEQYF. The V gene is TRBV20-1, the J gene TRBJ2-7; tentative D call: TRBD1 (5 bases). This CDR3 contains 15 residues. Germline loops: CDR1 DFQATT, CDR2 SNEGSKA (reference sequence). The germline V and J ends were trimmed by 7 bases and 1 base, with 20 bases remaining between them.

This chain links TRBV11-2 with TRBJ2-7; the D is unclear. V lost 0 bases and J 0 bases, leaving 9 bases between the germline ends. CDR1 and CDR2 from the germline V gene are SGHAT and FQNNGV. The CDR3 is 15 residues long. CDR3 sequence reads: CASSLELPSSYEQYF. The DNA for the CDR3 is TGTGCCAGCAGCTTAGAACTCCCGAGCTCCTACGAGCAGTACTTC.

This clonotype was recorded a few times. CDR3 sequence: CASGSGSTDTQYF. CDR3 in DNA: TGCGCCAGTGGGTCCGGCAGCACAGATACGCAGTATTTT. This chain uses TRBV5-1 with TRBJ2-3; D not certain. V was clipped by 8 bases and J by 0 bases, with 10 bases between them. Germline loops: CDR1 SGHRS, CDR2 YFSETQ. The CDR3 runs to 13 residues.

Ten or more counts support this clonotype. The CDR3 loop reads CASSLEGARGYEQYF. The CDR3 nucleotides read TGTGCCAGCAGCTTAGAGGGAGCACGGGGCTACGAGCAGTACTTC. The J gene is TRBJ2-7, the V gene TRBV7-9; weak D call: TRBD2 (5 bases). Germline assignment: CDR1 SEHNR and CDR2 FQNEAQ (reference sequence). Trimming took 1 base from V and 3 from J, leaving 13 bases between them. This CDR3 is built from 15 residues.

This clonotype was recorded at least ten times. J is TRBJ2-1 and V is TRBV12-3 or TRBV12-4; D tentatively reads TRBD1 or TRBD2 (5 bases each). V was pared by 2 bases and J by 5 bases, with 13 bases between. This CDR3 is built from 15 residues. The chain's CDR3 is CASSLPGTRNNEQFF. The DNA of the CDR3 is TGTGCCAGCAGTTTACCTGGGACCCGGAACAATGAGCAGTTCTTC.

This chain connects TRBV30 to TRBJ2-7; 7 nucleotides match TRBD1. Germline CDR1 is GTSNPN and CDR2 is SVGIG (reference sequence). V lost 2 bases, J lost 4 bases, and 5 bases stayed unmatched. This CDR3 is built from 13 residues. For the CDR3, the DNA is TGTGCCTGGAGTATAAAGACAGGGTACGAGCAGTACTTC. The encoded protein is CAWSIKTGYEQYF.

Many counts were recorded for this clonotype. This chain uses TRBV20-1 with TRBJ1-1; no reliable D call. CDR3 length equals 11 residues. Germline V gives CDR1 DFQATT, CDR2 SNEGSKA (reference sequence). V shed 4 bases and J shed 4 bases, with 7 bases lying between them. This CDR3 reads CSAIPGTEAFF. CDR3 sequence (DNA): TGCAGTGCTATCCCCGGCACTGAAGCTTTCTTT.

As to this clonotype: A read error may be the cause here, since a much bigger clone is one base away. The CDR3 nucleotides are TGCGCCAACAGTGCAGGACAGGGCATCTATGGCTACACCTTC. Translated, it gives CANSAGQGIYGYTF. The rearrangement uses TRBV10-2 and TRBJ1-2; 8 nucleotides line up with TRBD1. The CDR3 has 14 amino acids. Germline CDR1 and CDR2: WSHSY and SAAADI.

This clonotype was detected many times. Here the CDR3 DNA reads TGCGCCAGCAGACTTGTTTCCTCGGGAGGAAAAGAGACCCAGTACTTC. Amino acids: CASRLVSSGGKETQYF. The chain has TRBV5-1 and TRBJ2-5; 7 bases map to TRBD2. Germline V lookup: CDR1 SGHRS, CDR2 YFSETQ. The CDR3 is 16 residues long. Trimming at V came to 5 bases and at J to 3 bases, leaving 13 bases not matched to a gene.

This clonotype was seen repeatedly, ten times or more. The chain is built from TRBV7-2 and TRBJ2-3; 9 bases are a match to TRBD2. The CDR3 loop spans 16 amino acids. Per the germline V gene, CDR1 is SGHTA and CDR2 is FQGNSA. Unmatched junction bases numbered 11, after V lost 8 bases and J lost 2 bases. This CDR3 is CASPKARTSVTDTQYF. The CDR3 region has the DNA TGTGCCAGCCCCAAAGCCAGGACTAGCGTCACAGATACGCAGTATTTT.

The sample holds many counts of this clonotype. The chain links TRBV27 to TRBJ2-1; no clear D gene. The V and J ends lost 1 base and 9 bases respectively, with 19 bases between them. Germline lookup yields CDR1 MNHEY and CDR2 SMNVEV (reference sequence). CDR3 length equals 16 residues. This CDR3 is CASSLLWTTHDAEQFF. In DNA, the CDR3 is TGTGCCAGCAGTTTATTATGGACGACCCATGACGCTGAGCAGTTCTTC.

This clonotype was seen a handful of times. The gene calls are TRBV27 and TRBJ1-6; D unresolved. In germline, CDR1 is MNHEY, CDR2 SMNVEV (reference sequence). Trimming pared 3 bases from V and 7 bases from J, leaving 7 bases between. CDR3 size: 13 residues. CDR3 in amino acids: CASSLRQNSPLHF. CDR3 bases: TGTGCCAGCAGTTTGCGCCAGAATTCACCCCTCCACTTT.

The CDR3 DNA follows: TGTGCCAGCAGCTTAATTGTAGGAGCGGGGGAGGCCTACGAGCAGTACTTC. It translates to CASSLIVGAGEAYEQYF. The V call is TRBV7-9, the J call TRBJ2-7; 8 bases match TRBD2. CDR1 is SEHNR and CDR2 is FQNEAQ in the germline V gene (reference sequence). J lost 2 bases, V lost 2 bases, and 11 bases had no gene match. The CDR3 is 17 amino acids.